The rows below give T cell receptor beta chains drawn from one sample of a study of regulatory T cells in long-lasting Graves disease. TCRdb analysed the multiplex PCR reads with MiXCR anew, one entry per CDR3 protein. This sample yields around 450,000 distinct CDR3 sequences, of which 15% are seen a single time; approximately 15% belongs to the top ten. In addition, the sample was reused for a study of T cells in Graves' hyperthyroidism and ophthalmopathy.

This specimen was peripheral blood mononuclear cells (PBMCs), taken at new diagnosis, from a patient treated with antithyroid drugs. These receptors all come from a woman aged 25-40 years with Graves disease. The CDR3 runs from the conserved cysteine through the conserved F or W. D genes are given only for firm matches. Clone size is stated in some rows and not others, as once, few, many or a class when expanded.

>TRBV20-1|TRBD1|once|TRBJ2-1
CSASRAGGLGRDEQFF
TGCAGTGCTTCTAGAGCAGGGGGCCTCGGAAGGGATGAGCAGTTCTTC
>TRBV12-3/TRBV12-4|TRBD2|.|TRBJ2-3
CASSRTSGRITDTQYF
TGTGCCAGCAGTCGAACTAGCGGGAGGATCACAGATACGCAGTATTTT
>TRBV6-5|.|once|TRBJ2-7
CASSYAPGDGNYEQYF
TGTGCCAGCAGTTACGCCCCGGGGGACGGGAACTACGAGCAGTACTTC
>TRBV20-1|TRBD2|many|TRBJ2-7
CSASGRAGNEQYF
TGCAGTGCTAGCGGGAGGGCCGGGAACGAGCAGTACTTC
>TRBV27|.|many|TRBJ2-7
CASSLSIRSYEQYF
TGTGCCAGCAGTTTATCGATTAGGTCCTACGAGCAGTACTTC
>TRBV6-2/TRBV6-3|.|many|TRBJ2-1
CASSWRAQRNNEQFF
TGTGCCAGCAGTTGGAGGGCCCAGAGAAACAATGAGCAGTTCTTC
>TRBV7-7|TRBD1|many|TRBJ2-4
CASSTDRGAIQYF
TGTGCCAGCAGCACAGACAGGGGGGCCATTCAGTACTTC
>TRBV14|.|.|TRBJ1-4
CASSLTRGWGEKLFF
TGTGCCAGCAGCCTTACCAGGGGCTGGGGTGAAAAACTGTTTTTT
>TRBV4-2|TRBD2|few|TRBJ2-4
CASSQASGTSLIQYF
TGTGCCAGCAGCCAAGCTTCGGGGACTAGCCTCATTCAGTACTTC
>TRBV3-1|TRBD1|few|TRBJ1-1
CASSRGQGAGANTEAFF
TGTGCCAGCAGCCGGGGACAGGGGGCAGGGGCGAACACTGAAGCTTTCTTT
>TRBV6-2/TRBV6-3|.|.|TRBJ2-3
CASSEDISSTDTQYF
TGTGCCAGCAGTGAAGACATCTCTAGCACAGATACGCAGTATTTT
>TRBV20-1|.|many|TRBJ2-7
CSAREDFYEQYF
TGCAGTGCTAGAGAGGACTTCTACGAGCAGTACTTC
>TRBV6-2/TRBV6-3|.|.|TRBJ1-6
CASSQDVTVPNSPLHF
TGTGCCAGCAGCCAAGATGTCACAGTCCCTAATTCACCCCTCCACTTT
>TRBV7-3|TRBD2|few|TRBJ2-7
CASSAAGGDEQYF
TGTGCCAGCAGCGCAGCGGGGGGCGACGAGCAGTACTTC
>TRBV6-5|.|many|TRBJ1-2
CASSYSMTGYGYTF
TGTGCCAGCAGTTACTCGATGACCGGCTATGGCTACACCTTC
>TRBV30|TRBD1|many|TRBJ2-7
CAWDPNRGYEQYF
TGTGCCTGGGATCCCAACAGGGGATACGAGCAGTACTTC
>TRBV12-3/TRBV12-4|.|few|TRBJ2-6
CASDLASSGANVLTF
TGTGCCAGTGACTTAGCCAGCTCTGGGGCCAACGTCCTGACTTTC
>TRBV20-1|.|few|TRBJ2-7
CSAGWSGRNYEQYF
TGCAGTGCTGGATGGTCTGGACGTAACTACGAGCAGTACTTC
>TRBV27|.|many|TRBJ2-1
CATSKRGGPSSYNEQFF
TGTGCCACCTCCAAACGTGGGGGCCCCAGCTCCTACAATGAGCAGTTCTTC
>TRBV14|TRBD1|few|TRBJ2-7
CASSQVATGGFYEQYF
TGTGCCAGCAGCCAAGTTGCGACAGGGGGTTTCTACGAGCAGTACTTC
>TRBV27|.|many|TRBJ2-1
CASSLGAVLVGSYNEQFF
TGTGCCAGCAGTTTAGGCGCGGTCCTAGTAGGGTCCTACAATGAGCAGTTCTTC
>TRBV9|TRBD1|many|TRBJ2-7
CASSVGGTGSAEQYF
TGTGCCAGCAGCGTAGGAGGGACAGGGTCGGCCGAGCAGTACTTC
>TRBV11-3|.|many|TRBJ1-1
CASSSRGTNTEAFF
TGTGCCAGCAGCTCCAGGGGCACGAACACTGAAGCTTTCTTT
>TRBV30|TRBD1|many|TRBJ2-7
CAWSLGAGQGSYEQYF
TGTGCCTGGAGTCTAGGAGCGGGACAGGGATCCTACGAGCAGTACTTC
>TRBV9|TRBD2|few|TRBJ2-1
CASSGTSGPNEQFF
TGTGCCAGCAGCGGGACTAGCGGGCCCAATGAGCAGTTCTTC
>TRBV18|.|many|TRBJ2-2
CASSPPGGVNTGELFF
TGTGCCAGCTCACCACCGGGCGGGGTGAACACCGGGGAGCTGTTTTTT
>TRBV4-1|.|.|TRBJ1-3
CASSQADYSGNTIYF
TGCGCCAGCAGCCAGGCAGATTACTCTGGAAACACCATATATTTT
>TRBV30|.|many|TRBJ1-3
CAWSVGARSGNTIYF
TGTGCCTGGAGTGTAGGGGCCCGCTCTGGAAACACCATATATTTT
>TRBV6-2/TRBV6-3|TRBD2|.|TRBJ2-7
CASSYPGTSGNLEQYF
TGTGCCAGCAGTTACCCCGGGACTAGCGGGAACCTCGAGCAGTACTTC
>TRBV6-2/TRBV6-3|.|few|TRBJ1-6
CASSYQWDSPLHF
TGTGCCAGCAGTTATCAATGGGATTCACCCCTCCACTTT
>TRBV12-3/TRBV12-4|TRBD2|.|TRBJ2-1
CASSLALGGRHHNEQFF
TGTGCCAGCAGTTTAGCGCTCGGCGGGAGACACCACAATGAGCAGTTCTTC
>TRBV2|.|many|TRBJ1-5
CASSPFLSSNQPQHF
TGTGCCAGCAGTCCCTTCCTATCGAGCAATCAGCCCCAGCATTTT
>TRBV7-9|.|few|TRBJ1-3
CASSLDGAKGHSSVSGNTIYF
TGTGCCAGCAGCTTAGATGGGGCAAAAGGGCACAGCAGCGTCTCTGGAAACACCATATATTTT